This T cell receptor (beta chain) emerged from a study of PD-L1 blockade in urothelial cancer. The method was immunoSEQ multiplex PCR; TCRdb's version includes in-frame clones alone and lacks a portion of them. The sample has about 110,000 clones; about 91% are singletons. The sample's time point: peripheral blood 6 weeks after treatment start. This sample comprised PBMCs, obtained around atezolizumab (anti-PD-L1) treatment. This TCR derives from a man in his 60s with urothelial cancer.

The CDR3 here is CASSLGQGSGEKLFF. CDR3 DNA: TGTGCCAGCAGCTTAGGACAGGGTAGTGGAGAAAAACTGTTTTTT. The chain uses TRBV7-9 and TRBJ1-4; 7 bases align to TRBD1. The ends lost 1 base at V and 8 bases at J; junction bases unmatched: 7. Per germline, CDR1 SEHNR and CDR2 FQNEAQ (reference sequence). CDR3 length: 15 amino acids.